The 31 T cell receptor beta chains reported below all come from one sample, sequenced in a study of blood T cell repertoires in COVID-19. Data came from immunoSEQ multiplex PCR; TCRdb stores just in-frame clones and leaves some out. The sample yields over 250,000 clones, around four fifths seen once. Sequenced sample: peripheral blood. The receptors originated from a woman aged 45-65 years who had recovered from COVID-19.

V is TRBV18 and J is TRBJ2-3; 9 positions match TRBD2. This CDR3 region has 18 residues. The germline CDR1 and CDR2 sequences are KGHSH and LQKENI. V lost 5 bases and J lost 6; bases outside the gene matches: 18. The chain's CDR3 is CASSTNSGAGGPSDTQYF. CDR3 DNA sequence: TGTGCCAGCTCAACGAACTCAGGGGCGGGGGGGCCATCGGATACGCAGTATTTT. Using reference TRBV18 and TRBJ2-3 for the parts outside the CDR3, the full variable domain is NAGVMQNPRHLVRRRGQEARLRCSPMKGHSHVYWYRQLPEEGLKFMVYLQKENIIDESGMPKERFSAEFPKEGPSILRIQQVVRGDSAAYFCASSTNSGAGGPSDTQYFGPGTRLTVL.

The chain links TRBV3-1 (or the pseudogene TRBV3-2) to TRBJ1-4, with no clear D. Per germline, CDR1 LGHDT and CDR2 YNNKEL (reference sequence). The CDR3 covers 14 residues. The ends were cut back, 4 bases at V and 5 bases at J, with 11 bases in the middle. The CDR3 bases are TGTGCCAGCAGCCCCGCAGGTCGGAATGAAAAACTGTTTTTT. Amino acid sequence: CASSPAGRNEKLFF.

Points on this clone: Other DNA variants within this sample encode the same CDR3. This sequence joins TRBV28 and TRBJ2-7; TRBD2 agrees at 11 bases. The length of the CDR3 is 14 residues. The V and J ends lost 3 bases and 3 bases, in that order; junction bases with no gene match: 1. The V gene's germline CDR1 is MDHEN and CDR2 SYDVKM. CDR3 region: CASSLLAGGYEQYF. CDR3 DNA sequence: TGTGCCAGCAGTTTGCTAGCGGGGGGCTACGAGCAGTACTTC.

This clone appeared once. The V gene is TRBV28, the J gene TRBJ1-1, with TRBD1 identical over 7 bases. CDR3 length: 14 amino acids. Germline CDR1 MDHEN, CDR2 SYDVKM. After removal of 6 bases from V and 6 bases from J, the junction contained 10 bases not matched to a gene. This CDR3 is CASSPTRQGPEAFF. As DNA, the CDR3 is TGTGCCAGCAGCCCGACTCGACAGGGCCCTGAAGCTTTCTTT.

The V call is TRBV9, the J call TRBJ2-3, with 7 nucleotides matching TRBD2. Trimming cost V 0 bases and J 9 bases; bases outside gene matches: 13. The germline CDR1 and CDR2 sequences are SGDLS and YYNGEE. This CDR3 region has 16 residues. The CDR3 DNA reads TGTGCCAGCAGCGTAGAGCGGGGACTAACGGTGTGGACGCAGTATTTT. This codes for CASSVERGLTVWTQYF.

V gene TRBV6-4 combines with J gene TRBJ1-2; D is possibly TRBD1 (5 bases). The CDR3 length is 15 residues. Trimming pared 2 bases from V and 2 bases from J, leaving 12 bases between. Germline V gives CDR1 MRHNA, CDR2 SNTAGT. CDR3 sequence reads: CASSDRGGGNYGYTF. The CDR3 DNA reads TGTGCCAGCAGTGACAGGGGAGGAGGAAACTATGGCTACACCTTC.

The chain couples TRBV28 to TRBJ2-3; D may be TRBD2 (5 bases). V was clipped by 1 base and J by 4 bases, with 18 bases between them. This CDR3 is built from 17 residues. Germline CDR1 reads MDHEN; CDR2 reads SYDVKM. The CDR3: CASSLSPEGSRADTQYF. The CDR3 DNA is TGTGCCAGCAGTTTATCACCTGAGGGTTCTCGCGCAGATACGCAGTATTTT.

The rearrangement joins TRBV7-2 to TRBJ2-7; 12 bases fit TRBD2. The trim removed 5 bases at V and 8 bases at J, leaving 13 bases unmatched. In germline, CDR1 is SGHTA, CDR2 FQGNSA. The CDR3 spans 16 residues. The CDR3: CASSASSGGASAKQYF. CDR3 bases: TGTGCCAGCAGCGCCTCTAGCGGGGGGGCATCTGCGAAGCAGTACTTC.

The CDR3 bases are TGTGCCAGGGTATCATCCGGGGATACGCAGTATTTT. As protein: CARVSSGDTQYF. The gene calls are TRBV21-1 and TRBJ2-3; no DNA check was done on the table's D call, TRBD2. TRBV21-1 corresponds to a pseudogene. The CDR3 consists of 12 residues.

The chain carries TRBV27 and TRBJ2-3; 8 positions match TRBD1. The CDR3 is 15 residues long. CDR1 and CDR2 (germline): MNHEY, SMNVEV (reference sequence). The J segment lost 4 bases and the V segment lost 6 bases, leaving 9 bases of the junction unmatched. This CDR3 reads CASSPLTGGSDTQYF. CDR3 bases: TGTGCCAGCAGCCCCCTCACAGGGGGTTCAGATACGCAGTATTTT.

Notes on this clone: One end of the junction is discordant with germline, which a read error may explain. The chain employs TRBV18 and TRBJ2-5; maybe TRBD1 (6 bases). This CDR3 has 15 residues. CDR1 and CDR2 from the germline V gene are KGHSH and LQKENI. For the CDR3, the DNA is TGTGCCAGCTCACCATTCGGGACACACCAAGTGACCCAGTACTTC. It codes for CASSPFGTHQVTQYF.

This sequence joins TRBV5-4 and TRBJ2-7, with 8 bases lining up with TRBD2. Trimming cost V 4 bases and J 9 bases; bases outside gene matches: 15. There are 15 residues in the CDR3. Germline V gene sequence: CDR1 SGHNT, CDR2 YYREEE (reference sequence). The CDR3 is CASSAEPGLEWAQYF. DNA of the CDR3: TGTGCCAGCAGCGCCGAGCCGGGACTAGAATGGGCGCAGTACTTC. The complete variable domain, with remaining parts taken from reference TRBV5-4 and TRBJ2-7, reads ETGVTQSPTHLIKTRGQQVTLRCSSQSGHNTVSWYQQALGQGPQFIFQYYREEENGRGNFPPRFSGLQFPNYSSELNVNALELDDSALYLCASSAEPGLEWAQYFGPGTRLTVT.

J is TRBJ1-4 and V is TRBV3-1 (or the pseudogene TRBV3-2), with 10 bases that match TRBD1. V shed 1 base and J 8 bases; nucleotides not matched to a gene: 13. Germline-derived CDR1 and CDR2 are LGHDT and YNNKEL (reference sequence). This CDR3 is 18 amino acids long. CDR3 protein: CASSQARDRGLMEEKLFF. CDR3 nucleotide sequence: TGTGCCAGCAGCCAAGCAAGAGACAGGGGGCTTATGGAAGAAAAACTGTTTTTT.

The V gene is TRBV5-1, the J gene TRBJ2-3; TRBD1 might be the D (5 bases). The CDR3 contains 13 residues. Germline-derived CDR1 and CDR2 are SGHRS and YFSETQ. The V gene lost 4 bases and the J gene lost 4 bases, with 10 bases spanning the gap. The CDR3: CASSIEGADTQYF. The CDR3 coding sequence is TGCGCCAGCAGCATTGAAGGGGCAGATACGCAGTATTTT. The full variable domain, completed using reference TRBV5-1 and TRBJ2-3, is KAGVTQTPRYLIKTRGQQVTLSCSPISGHRSVSWYQQTPGQGLQFLFEYFSETQRNKGNFPGRFSGRQFSNSRSEMNVSTLELGDSALYLCASSIEGADTQYFGPGTRLTVL.

The chain couples TRBV10-3 to TRBJ1-6; a possible D gene is TRBD1 (5 bases). Trimming took off 0 bases at V and 7 bases at J, with 13 bases between the two ends. Germline loops: CDR1 ENHRY, CDR2 SYGVKD. This CDR3 is 16 amino acids long. This chain's CDR3 is CAISESIGRANSPLHF. The CDR3 DNA is TGTGCCATCAGTGAGTCGATCGGCAGGGCGAATTCACCCCTCCACTTT.

V is TRBV4-1 and J is TRBJ2-5; D is perhaps TRBD1 (5 bases). Germline V gene lookup returns CDR1 MGHRA and CDR2 YSYEKL. The CDR3 totals 15 residues. Trimming cost V 5 bases and J 5 bases, with 18 bases left between them. The CDR3 is CASSWYQGVQETQYF. The CDR3 bases are TGCGCCAGCAGCTGGTACCAGGGTGTGCAGGAGACCCAGTACTTC.

The rearrangement uses TRBV4-2 and TRBJ1-2, with TRBD1 as a possible D gene (6 bases). The CDR3 is 15 residues long. CDR1 and CDR2 (germline): LGHNA, YNFKEQ. With 0 bases removed from V and 3 bases from J, the gap between germline ends came to 11 bases. The CDR3 region is CASSQEKGQHYGYTF. The CDR3 nucleotides read TGTGCCAGCAGCCAAGAAAAAGGACAGCACTATGGCTACACCTTC.

The V call is TRBV27, the J call TRBJ2-7; D is perhaps TRBD2 (6 bases). Trimming took off 3 bases at V and 4 bases at J, with 13 bases between the two ends. Germline CDR1 is MNHEY and CDR2 is SMNVEV (reference sequence). The CDR3 contains 14 residues. CDR3 loop: CASSLRRESYEQYF. In nucleotides, the CDR3 is TGTGCCAGCAGTTTGAGACGGGAGTCGTACGAGCAGTACTTC.

The chain recombines TRBV29-1 with TRBJ2-3, with D uncertain. V lost 7 bases and J 0 bases, leaving 11 bases between the germline ends. Germline values: CDR1 SQVTM, CDR2 ANQGSEA. This CDR3 has 13 amino acids. Here the CDR3 DNA reads TGCAGCGCCGCTACCTCCAGCACAGATACGCAGTATTTT. Its protein is CSAATSSTDTQYF.

V usage is TRBV11-2 and J usage is TRBJ2-7; 9 bases are a match to TRBD1. Germline CDR1 is SGHAT and CDR2 is FQNNGV. V shed 1 base, J shed 4 bases, and the junction held 5 bases outside the gene matches. This CDR3 contains 15 residues. In DNA, the CDR3 is TGTGCCAGCAGCTTAGGAACAGGGGGCGGTTACGAGCAGTACTTC. It encodes CASSLGTGGGYEQYF.

The rearrangement joins TRBV6-2 or TRBV6-3 to TRBJ2-1; the match to TRBD1 covers 8 bases. Germline trimming cut 1 base from V and 6 bases from J; bases unmatched to any gene: 5. Germline-derived CDR1 and CDR2 are MNHEY and SVGEGT. This CDR3 spans 15 amino acids. CDR3 protein: CASSYYWTGFNEQFF. CDR3 nucleotides: TGTGCCAGCAGTTACTATTGGACAGGGTTCAATGAGCAGTTCTTC.

The CDR3: CASSLTPGLAGGMETQYF. The CDR3 coding sequence is TGTGCCAGCAGCTTAACTCCGGGACTAGCGGGGGGGATGGAGACCCAGTACTTC. The chain recombines TRBV7-9 with TRBJ2-5; 16 nucleotides align to TRBD2. This CDR3 spans 18 amino acids. Germline assignment: CDR1 SEHNR and CDR2 FQNEAQ (reference sequence). V shed 2 bases and J 5 bases; nucleotides not matched to a gene: 8.

Note on this clone: The sample contains more than one DNA sequence encoding this CDR3. The chain employs TRBV29-1 and TRBJ1-4; a possible D gene is TRBD1 (5 bases). The CDR3 extends over 13 amino acids. Between the trimmed V and J ends, which lost 4 bases and 8 bases, there was a span of 14 bases. The germline V gene encodes CDR1 SQVTM and CDR2 ANQGSEA. CDR3 bases: TGCAGCGTTGCTGGGGGGATAGGGGAAAAACTGTTTTTT. Translation gives CSVAGGIGEKLFF.

This clone appeared a few times. The chain joins TRBV6-5 to TRBJ2-7; TRBD1 matches at 10 bases. CDR3 length: 15 amino acids. Germline V gene data show CDR1 as MNHEY and CDR2 as SVGAGI. J was trimmed by 4 bases and V by 6 bases; bases with no gene match: 9. This CDR3 is CASSQGQGGSYEQYF. The CDR3 DNA follows: TGTGCCAGCAGCCAAGGACAGGGGGGAAGTTACGAGCAGTACTTC.

The CDR3 DNA reads as TGTGCCAGCAGCTTAAAAACTAGGGCTGAAGCTTTCTTT. Translation gives CASSLKTRAEAFF. The chain couples TRBV7-9 to TRBJ1-1, with D unresolved. Germline V gene sequence: CDR1 SEHNR, CDR2 FQNEAQ (reference sequence). Trimming took 2 bases from V and 6 from J, leaving 10 bases between them. The CDR3 length is 13 residues.

The rearrangement uses TRBV5-1 and TRBJ2-3, with 7 bases identical to TRBD1. Germline assignment: CDR1 SGHRS and CDR2 YFSETQ. The V segment lost 2 bases and the J segment 1 base; nucleotides outside the gene matches: 4. CDR3 length: 15 amino acids. The CDR3 reads CASSFRGSGTDTQYF. In DNA form, the CDR3 reads TGCGCCAGCAGCTTCAGGGGGAGCGGCACAGATACGCAGTATTTT.

The rearrangement uses TRBV28 and TRBJ1-6; D remains unclear. CDR3 length: 12 residues. V was clipped by 3 bases and J by 10 bases, with 7 bases between them. Germline CDR1 MDHEN, CDR2 SYDVKM. CDR3 sequence (DNA): TGTGCCAGCAGTTTTAGTTCGTCACCCCTCCACTTT. Amino acids: CASSFSSSPLHF.

The chain has TRBV27 and TRBJ2-6; TRBD1 matches at 10 bases. This CDR3 has 18 amino acids. With 0 bases clipped from V and 0 bases from J, the junction kept 2 bases outside the gene matches. Germline CDR1 and CDR2: MNHEY and SMNVEV (reference sequence). CDR3 nucleotides: TGTGCCAGCAGTTTATCGAGGACAGGGGGCTCTGGGGCCAACGTCCTGACTTTC. Translated, it gives CASSLSRTGGSGANVLTF.

The gene calls are TRBV12-3 or TRBV12-4 and TRBJ1-2, with D perhaps matching TRBD1 (5 bases). This CDR3 is 13 amino acids long. Trimming took off 9 bases at V and 3 bases at J, with 14 bases between the two ends. CDR3 sequence: CASSQGADYGYTF. For the CDR3, the DNA is TGTGCCAGTTCCCAGGGCGCTGACTATGGCTACACCTTC.

The genes are TRBV28 and TRBJ2-1, with TRBD1 identical over 8 bases. J gave up 7 bases and V 5 bases, and 7 bases lay outside the gene matches. CDR1 and CDR2 from the germline V gene are MDHEN and SYDVKM. CDR3 length: 14 residues. CDR3: CASSAGGARNEQFF. The CDR3 coding sequence is TGTGCCAGCAGTGCAGGGGGCGCCCGTAATGAGCAGTTCTTC.

Comment on this clone: Other DNA sequences in the sample encode the same CDR3. The chain employs TRBV5-1 and TRBJ1-1; D may be TRBD1 (6 bases). The CDR3 is made up of 14 amino acids. The germline V gene encodes CDR1 SGHRS and CDR2 YFSETQ. V shed 0 bases and J shed 0 bases, with 6 bases lying between them. The CDR3 spells CASSLGTVNTEAFF. In nucleotides, the CDR3 is TGCGCCAGCAGCTTGGGGACAGTGAACACTGAAGCTTTCTTT.